The rows below give T cell receptor beta chains drawn from one sample of a study of blood T cell repertoires in COVID-19. Only in-frame clones appear in the TCRdb table, and some are missing; sequencing was by immunoSEQ multiplex PCR. The sample contains approximately 260,000 clones, over 80% of which appear only once. The sequencing sample was made of peripheral blood. These receptors originate from a man aged 55 to 70 who had recovered from COVID-19. Both conserved end residues are part of each CDR3. A D gene is named only where the DNA matches it firmly. Size values are once, few and many counts, or a class for expanded clones, and some rows have none.

d_gene	abundance	v_gene	j_gene	CDR3nt	CDR3aa
TRBD2	once	TRBV9	TRBJ2-2	TGTGCCAGCAGCGCCCCTGGGAGGGGTCGGGGTCGGGAGCTGTTTTTT	CASSAPGRGRGRELFF
TRBD2	.	TRBV18	TRBJ2-7	TGTGCCAGCTCACGAACTAGCGGGGGGGCCGAGGAGCAGTACTTC	CASSRTSGGAEEQYF
.	.	TRBV24-1	TRBJ2-7	TGTGCCACCAGTGACGACACCCCAGGTGGGCGCTACGAGCAGTACTTC	CATSDDTPGGRYEQYF
.	.	TRBV7-9	TRBJ2-1	TGTGCCAGCAGCTTAGTGTTGGGGGGATACAATGAGCAGTTCTTC	CASSLVLGGYNEQFF
TRBD1	.	TRBV10-2	TRBJ1-2	TGCGCCAGCAGGGGGGAGACAGGGAGGTTTGTCGGCTACACCTTC	CASRGETGRFVGYTF
.	.	TRBV5-1	TRBJ1-2	TGCGCCAGCAGCGTAAAGGGCGGGGGCTACACCTTC	CASSVKGGGYTF
TRBD1	once	TRBV10-2	TRBJ1-4	TGCGCCAGCAGTGCGCTCTCCGGGACAGGGGGCTCTATTGAATTT	CASSALSGTGGSIEF
TRBD1	.	TRBV5-1	TRBJ2-2	TGCGCCAGCAGTCTGGGGACAGGGAACACCGGGGAGCTGTTTTTT	CASSLGTGNTGELFF
TRBD2	few	TRBV4-1	TRBJ2-7	TGCGCCAGCAGCCAAGATGTCACTAGCGGGTGGGGGAGAGACGAGCAGTACTTC	CASSQDVTSGWGRDEQYF
TRBD2	.	TRBV7-2	TRBJ2-5	TGTGCCAGCACCGAGACGTCCCTAGCGGGGAGAGAGATCCAGTACTTC	CASTETSLAGREIQYF
.	few	TRBV15	TRBJ1-5	TGTGCCACCAGCAGAGATCGGGGGGCAGGTCAGCCCCAGCATTTT	CATSRDRGAGQPQHF
TRBD2	.	TRBV5-4	TRBJ2-3	TGTGCCAGCAGCTTGGGCGGGAGGGCCCCAGATACGCAGTATTTT	CASSLGGRAPDTQYF
TRBD1	few	TRBV6-5	TRBJ1-5	TGTGCCAGCAGTCTGGGACAGGGAAGCCAGCCCCAGCATTTT	CASSLGQGSQPQHF
.	many	TRBV29-1	TRBJ1-2	TGCAGCGTTTTTGGCAATGATTATGGCTACACCTTC	CSVFGNDYGYTF
.	.	TRBV28	TRBJ1-2	TGTGCCAGCAGGAGGATGGGCTATGGCTACACCTTC	CASRRMGYGYTF
TRBD1	.	TRBV5-8	TRBJ2-1	TGTGCCAGCAGCCGACAGGGGGCGCGTAATGAGCAGTTCTTC	CASSRQGARNEQFF
.	.	TRBV10-1	TRBJ2-3	TGCGCCAGCAGTGAGCGGTCCCACTCGGGTTCCTCAGATACGCAGTATTTT	CASSERSHSGSSDTQYF
TRBD2	.	TRBV2	TRBJ2-4	TGTGCCAGCAGTGGGGGAGGGCCTGGGTTGAGTCAAAACATTCAGTACTTC	CASSGGGPGLSQNIQYF
.	.	TRBV24-1	TRBJ1-2	TGTGCCACTGCTCCGGCGGACACTTCGGGCTATGGCTACACCTTC	CATAPADTSGYGYTF
TRBD2	.	TRBV7-9	TRBJ2-1	TGTGCCAGCAGCCGGCCGGGACTAGCGATCGAGTCCAATGAGCAGTTCTTC	CASSRPGLAIESNEQFF
.	.	TRBV5-4	TRBJ1-1	TGTGCCAGCAGCTTGGGGGCAGGTCACACTGAAGCTTTCTTT	CASSLGAGHTEAFF
TRBD2	.	TRBV18	TRBJ2-1	TGTGCCAGCTCACCACCCGGGACTACGAACAATGAGCAGTTCTTC	CASSPPGTTNNEQFF
TRBD2	.	TRBV5-1	TRBJ2-3	TGCGCCAGCAGCTTGTATATCGGCGGGGGAACAGATACGCAGTATTTT	CASSLYIGGGTDTQYF
TRBD1	.	TRBV7-6	TRBJ1-3	TGTGCCAGCAGCTTAGGAACAGGGGCGGGAGGAAACACCATATATTTT	CASSLGTGAGGNTIYF
.	.	TRBV4-1	TRBJ2-5	TGCGCCAGCAGCCAAGTGGGTTCGGGAGAGACCCAGTACTTC	CASSQVGSGETQYF
.	.	TRBV7-3	TRBJ1-6	TGTGCCAGCAGCTTAGGAGGTAATTCACCCCTCCACTTT	CASSLGGNSPLHF
TRBD1	.	TRBV14	TRBJ1-4	TGTGCCAGCAGCCAGCCGGGACAGGGAGGGGAAAAACTGTTTTTT	CASSQPGQGGEKLFF
.	once	TRBV12-3/TRBV12-4	TRBJ2-7	TGTGCCAGCAGTTTTGTCGGGTACGAGCAGTACTTC	CASSFVGYEQYF
.	.	TRBV19	TRBJ1-1	TGTGCCAGTAGTGAACAGGGCACTGAAGCTTTCTTT	CASSEQGTEAFF
TRBD1	.	TRBV5-1	TRBJ1-1	TGCGCCAGCAGCGGGACAGGGGATGGGTCTGAAGCTTTCTTT	CASSGTGDGSEAFF
TRBD1	.	TRBV6-5	TRBJ1-6	TGTGCCAGCAGTAGGGGACAGGGAGCACCCCTCCACTTT	CASSRGQGAPLHF
.	.	TRBV4-1	TRBJ2-1	TGCGCCAGCAGCCAAGAGGAGAGAGGAAGTTACAATGAGCAGTTCTTC	CASSQEERGSYNEQFF
.	.	TRBV11-2	TRBJ1-4	TGTGCCAGCAGCTTAGTCCGGGGAACTAATGAAAAACTGTTTTTT	CASSLVRGTNEKLFF
TRBD1	.	TRBV18	TRBJ2-7	TGTGCCAGCTCCCGGACAGGGCCCTACGAGCAGTACTTC	CASSRTGPYEQYF
.	.	TRBV28	TRBJ2-3	TGTGCCAGCAGCGGACAGACGGCGGGCACAGATACGCAGTATTTT	CASSGQTAGTDTQYF
.	.	TRBV21-1	TRBJ2-5	TGTGCCAGCAGCAAAGTCGGTCCTAGCGGGTTGGAAGAGACCCAGTACTTC	CASSKVGPSGLEETQYF
TRBD2	.	TRBV18	TRBJ2-7	TGTGCCAGCTCCCCCGGGACTAGCGGGATCCCCTACGAGCAGTACTTC	CASSPGTSGIPYEQYF
TRBD1	.	TRBV14	TRBJ1-1	TGTGCCAGCAGTCAAGACAGGGTCCTCACTGAAGCTTTCTTT	CASSQDRVLTEAFF
TRBD1	.	TRBV30	TRBJ2-1	TGTGCCTGGAGTGCCGGGACAGGCCCTAGGAATGAGCAGTTCTTC	CAWSAGTGPRNEQFF
.	.	TRBV4-1	TRBJ1-2	TGCGCCAGCAGCCAAGATTCGTCAGGATTTTATGGCTACACCTTC	CASSQDSSGFYGYTF
.	.	TRBV3-1/TRBV3-2	TRBJ2-2	TGTGCCAGCAGCCCCATAGGAGGGCGACTAGGGAACACCGGGGAGCTGTTTTTT	CASSPIGGRLGNTGELFF
.	.	TRBV5-1	TRBJ2-3	TGCGCCAGCAGCTTGGTATCCCCCGTGGATACGCAGTATTTT	CASSLVSPVDTQYF
.	.	TRBV5-1	TRBJ2-3	TGCGCCAGCAGCTTGGCAACGGGGGTGGGTGGAGATACGCAGTATTTT	CASSLATGVGGDTQYF
TRBD2	.	TRBV24-1	TRBJ2-2	TGTGCCACCAGTGACCACCGCCAAGGACTAGCGGGGACGGGCACCGGGGAGCTGTTTTTT	CATSDHRQGLAGTGTGELFF
TRBD1	.	TRBV7-2	TRBJ1-1	TGTGCCAGCAGCTTAGAGGGGGCGAGGAACACTGAAGCTTTCTTT	CASSLEGARNTEAFF
.	.	TRBV5-1	TRBJ1-4	TGCGCCAGCAGCTTGGCAGGGTTAGGTGAAAAACTGTTTTTT	CASSLAGLGEKLFF
.	few	TRBV5-4	TRBJ1-2	TGTGCCAGCAGCTTCCTGACTGATGGCTACACCTTC	CASSFLTDGYTF
.	.	TRBV7-8	TRBJ2-4	TGTGCCAGCAGCTTAGGCAGGGGTGGCCAAAACATTCAGTACTTC	CASSLGRGGQNIQYF